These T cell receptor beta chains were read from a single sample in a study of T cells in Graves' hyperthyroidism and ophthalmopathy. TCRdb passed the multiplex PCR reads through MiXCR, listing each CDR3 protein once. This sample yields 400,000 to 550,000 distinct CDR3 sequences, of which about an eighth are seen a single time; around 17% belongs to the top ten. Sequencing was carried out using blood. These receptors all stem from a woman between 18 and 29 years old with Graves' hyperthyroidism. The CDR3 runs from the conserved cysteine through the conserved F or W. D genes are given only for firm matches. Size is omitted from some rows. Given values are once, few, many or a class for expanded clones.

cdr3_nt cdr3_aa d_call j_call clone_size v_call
TGTGCCAGCAGCGCTAGCGGGAGAAAGACCCAGTACTTC CASSASGRKTQYF TRBD2 TRBJ2-5 many TRBV2
TGTGCCAGCAGCCTAAACAGAGAATCGGGAACAGATACGCAGTATTTT CASSLNRESGTDTQYF . TRBJ2-3 few TRBV7-3
TGTGCCAGCACCCTGGGGGCTAGCGGGTGGGACTCCTACAATGAGCAGTTCTTC CASTLGASGWDSYNEQFF TRBD2 TRBJ2-1 many TRBV12-3/TRBV12-4
TGTGCCAGCAGTTTTTACGGGGGCACTGGGGCCAACGTCCTGACTTTC CASSFYGGTGANVLTF . TRBJ2-6 few TRBV28
TGCGCCGTCGGGGAGCGGGAGTGGAATGAGCAGTTCTTC CAVGEREWNEQFF TRBD2 TRBJ2-1 . TRBV10-2
TGTGCCAGCAGCTCCCCCGGGACAGGGTTATGCGAGCAGTACTTC CASSSPGTGLCEQYF TRBD1 TRBJ2-7 few TRBV12-3/TRBV12-4
TGTGCCAGCAGTTTATCGTTCAACTTGAACACTGAAGCTTTCTTT CASSLSFNLNTEAFF . TRBJ1-1 many TRBV27
TGCAGTGCTAGAGAGCGGGAGTCTGGGGCCAACGTCCTGACTTTC CSARERESGANVLTF TRBD2 TRBJ2-6 many TRBV20-1
TGTGCCAGTAGTATTCAAGGACAGCCGAACACTGAAGCTTTCTTT CASSIQGQPNTEAFF . TRBJ1-1 many TRBV19
TGTGCCAGTAGTGTCCTACAGGGGATCGGCTATGGCTACACCTTC CASSVLQGIGYGYTF TRBD1 TRBJ1-2 . TRBV19
TGCAGTGCTTTGACCCAAAGTGGGGGGGATACGCAGTATTTT CSALTQSGGDTQYF . TRBJ2-3 . TRBV20-1
TGTGCCAGCATCCCCGGACAGGGACTGAACACTGAAGCTTTCTTT CASIPGQGLNTEAFF TRBD1 TRBJ1-1 many TRBV6-1
TGCAGTGCTACGTGGAGGACTAGCGGGAGACGATTGCGCTACGAGCAGTACTTC CSATWRTSGRRLRYEQYF TRBD2 TRBJ2-7 . TRBV20-1
TGTGCCAGCAGGACAGACAGGGTGCTCTATAATTCACCCCTCCACTTT CASRTDRVLYNSPLHF TRBD1 TRBJ1-6 many TRBV6-5
TGCGCCAGCAGTGAATCGACTAGCGGGGGCCTTAGCACAGATACGCAGTATTTT CASSESTSGGLSTDTQYF TRBD2 TRBJ2-3 many TRBV10-1
TGCAGTGCTAGAAAGGGGAGGGGGACGGTGGGGACTGAAGCTTTCTTT CSARKGRGTVGTEAFF . TRBJ1-1 . TRBV20-1
TGTGCCAGCAGTTTCCGACAGGGTGGGGGTACTGAAGCTTTCTTT CASSFRQGGGTEAFF TRBD1 TRBJ1-1 once TRBV12-3/TRBV12-4
TGTGCCATCGGAGTTACAGAGCAAGAGACCCAGTACTTC CAIGVTEQETQYF . TRBJ2-5 many TRBV10-3
TGCAGTGCTAGCACCGGACTAGCGGGAGCGAGGCAGTACTTC CSASTGLAGARQYF TRBD2 TRBJ2-7 many TRBV20-1
TGTGCCAGCAGCTTGGAGGCCTCCTCGGTCCCTCAAGAGACCCAGTACTTC CASSLEASSVPQETQYF . TRBJ2-5 . TRBV5-6
TGTGCCAGCATGGGGGGTTCTACTAGCACAGATACGCAGTATTTT CASMGGSTSTDTQYF . TRBJ2-3 many TRBV27
TGTGCCTGGAGTTCGGGACAGGGACTCTATCAGCCCCAGCATTTT CAWSSGQGLYQPQHF TRBD1 TRBJ1-5 . TRBV30
TGTGCCAGCAGCTTAGGAGCGGGACTTCAAGAGACCCAGTACTTC CASSLGAGLQETQYF TRBD2 TRBJ2-5 many TRBV11-2
TGCAGTGCTACTACTACAGGGGTTAAAGAGACCCAGTACTTC CSATTTGVKETQYF TRBD1 TRBJ2-5 many TRBV20-1
TGTGCCAGCAGCTTGTCAGGGAAGGGCAATGAGCAGTTCTTC CASSLSGKGNEQFF . TRBJ2-1 few TRBV7-3
TGCAGTGCTAGAGACTCTAGCGGAGGGGGGGCAGATACGCAGTATTTT CSARDSSGGGADTQYF . TRBJ2-3 many TRBV20-1
TGTGCCAGCGCGCCAGCCTGGTTGGAGACCCAGTACTTC CASAPAWLETQYF . TRBJ2-5 many TRBV18
TGTGCCAGCAGACTAGCGGGATGGGGTTCCTACAATGAGCAGTTCTTC CASRLAGWGSYNEQFF TRBD2 TRBJ2-1 . TRBV27
TGTGCCAGCAGCTTAAGCGGACAGGAGACCGGGGAGCTGTTTTTT CASSLSGQETGELFF TRBD1 TRBJ2-2 many TRBV11-3
TGTGCCAGCACCGTAACGGGCCGCACAGATACGCAGTATTTT CASTVTGRTDTQYF . TRBJ2-3 once TRBV12-3/TRBV12-4
TGTGCCAGCAGTAATCTAGGGGGGAGCAAAAACATTCAGTACTTC CASSNLGGSKNIQYF . TRBJ2-4 many TRBV27
TGTGCCAGCAGCTTTCCGGAGGAGATAACCGGGGAGCTGTTTTTT CASSFPEEITGELFF . TRBJ2-2 few TRBV7-9
TGTGCCAGCAGTCCCCGGGGGGATTTTGGGCAGCCCCAGCATTTT CASSPRGDFGQPQHF . TRBJ1-5 . TRBV6-1